This TCR beta chain stems from a study of T cell changes during pregnancy in multiple sclerosis. This clone was picked up a small number of times. The method was immunoSEQ multiplex PCR; TCRdb's version includes in-frame clones alone and lacks a portion of them. This sample has under 45,000 clones, with nearly 90% found just once. V lost 3 bases and J 9 bases, leaving 12 bases between the germline ends. From germline, CDR1 is MNHEY and CDR2 SMNVEV (reference sequence). The CDR3 contains 14 residues. The sequenced sample was CD8+ T cells from peripheral blood mononuclear cells, obtained in the first trimester of pregnancy. This TCR came from a female donor with multiple sclerosis, enrolled in a pregnancy study. The chain combines TRBV27 with TRBJ1-6; D not certain. The CDR3 sequence is CASSFGGQVSPLHF. The CDR3 DNA reads as TGTGCCAGCAGTTTTGGAGGGCAAGTTTCACCCCTCCACTTT.